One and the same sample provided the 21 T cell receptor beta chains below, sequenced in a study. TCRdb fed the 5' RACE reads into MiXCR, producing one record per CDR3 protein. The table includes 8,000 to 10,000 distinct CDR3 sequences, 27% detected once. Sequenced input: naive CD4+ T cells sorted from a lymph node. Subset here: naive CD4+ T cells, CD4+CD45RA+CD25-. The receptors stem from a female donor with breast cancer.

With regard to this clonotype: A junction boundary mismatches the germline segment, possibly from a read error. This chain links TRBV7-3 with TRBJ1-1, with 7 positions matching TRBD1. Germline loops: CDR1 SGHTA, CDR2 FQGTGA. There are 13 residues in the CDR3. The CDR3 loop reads CASSRRGGTEALF. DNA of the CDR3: TGTGCCAGCAGCCGCAGGGGGGGCACTGAAGCTCTCTTT.

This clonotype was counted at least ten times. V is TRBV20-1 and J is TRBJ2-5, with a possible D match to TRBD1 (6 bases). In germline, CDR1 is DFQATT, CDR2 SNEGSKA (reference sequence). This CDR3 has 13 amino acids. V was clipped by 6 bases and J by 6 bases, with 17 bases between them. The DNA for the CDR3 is TGCAGTGCGAGCCTGGACAGTTCGAAGACCCAGTACTTC. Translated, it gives CSASLDSSKTQYF.

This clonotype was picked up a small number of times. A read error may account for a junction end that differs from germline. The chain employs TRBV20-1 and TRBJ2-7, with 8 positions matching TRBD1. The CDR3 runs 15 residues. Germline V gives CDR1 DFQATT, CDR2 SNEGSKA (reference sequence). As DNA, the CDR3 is TGCGGTGCTAGAGAGACAGGGGCAGGTACCTACGAGCAGTACTTC. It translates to CGARETGAGTYEQYF.

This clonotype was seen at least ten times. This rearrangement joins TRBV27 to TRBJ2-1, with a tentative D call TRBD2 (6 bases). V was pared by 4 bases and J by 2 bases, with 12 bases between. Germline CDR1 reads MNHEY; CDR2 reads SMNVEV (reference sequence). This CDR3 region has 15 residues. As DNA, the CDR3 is TGTGCCAGCAGTTCATTTAGCGGTCCCTACAATGAGCAGTTCTTC. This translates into CASSSFSGPYNEQFF.

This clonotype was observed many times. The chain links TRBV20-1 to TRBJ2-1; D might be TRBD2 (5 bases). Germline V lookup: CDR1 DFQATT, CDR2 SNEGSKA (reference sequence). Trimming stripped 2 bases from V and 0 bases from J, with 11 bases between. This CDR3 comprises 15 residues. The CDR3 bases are TGCAGTGCTAGAAGAGGGCGGGCCTCCTACAATGAGCAGTTCTTC. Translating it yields CSARRGRASYNEQFF.

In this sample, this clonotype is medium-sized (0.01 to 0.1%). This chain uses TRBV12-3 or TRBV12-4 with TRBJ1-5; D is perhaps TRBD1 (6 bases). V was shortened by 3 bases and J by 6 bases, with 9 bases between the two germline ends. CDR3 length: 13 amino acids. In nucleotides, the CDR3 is TGTGCCAGCAGTTTGGGACACGGTCAGCCCCAGCATTTT. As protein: CASSLGHGQPQHF.

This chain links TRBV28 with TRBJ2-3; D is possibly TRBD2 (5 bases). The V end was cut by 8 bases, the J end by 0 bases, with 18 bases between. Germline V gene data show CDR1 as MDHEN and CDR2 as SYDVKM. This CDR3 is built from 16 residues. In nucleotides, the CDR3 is TGTGCCAGCGGGTCCCGTCCGGGGAAGAGCACAGATACGCAGTATTTT. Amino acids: CASGSRPGKSTDTQYF.

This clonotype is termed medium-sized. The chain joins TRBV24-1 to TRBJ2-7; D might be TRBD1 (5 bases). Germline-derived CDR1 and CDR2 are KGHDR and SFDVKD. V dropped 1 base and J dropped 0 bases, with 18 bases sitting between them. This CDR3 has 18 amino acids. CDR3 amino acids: CATSDFGVRHRSSYEQYF. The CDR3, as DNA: TGTGCCACCAGTGATTTCGGAGTTAGGCACAGGAGCTCCTACGAGCAGTACTTC.

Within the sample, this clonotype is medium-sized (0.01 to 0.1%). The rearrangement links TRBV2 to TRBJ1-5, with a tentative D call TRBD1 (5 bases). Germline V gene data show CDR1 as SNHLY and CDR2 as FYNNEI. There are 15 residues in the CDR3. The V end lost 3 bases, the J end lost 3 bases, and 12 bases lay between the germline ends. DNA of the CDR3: TGTGCCAGCAGTGAGGGGGGAGGGATCAATCAGCCCCAGCATTTT. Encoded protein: CASSEGGGINQPQHF.

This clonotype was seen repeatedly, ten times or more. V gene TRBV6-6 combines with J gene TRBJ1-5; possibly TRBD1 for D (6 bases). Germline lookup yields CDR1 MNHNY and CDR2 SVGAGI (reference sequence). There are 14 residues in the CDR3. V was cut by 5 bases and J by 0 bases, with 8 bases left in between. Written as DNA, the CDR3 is TGTGCCAGCAGTCCGGACAGTAGCAATCAGCCCCAGCATTTT. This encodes CASSPDSSNQPQHF.

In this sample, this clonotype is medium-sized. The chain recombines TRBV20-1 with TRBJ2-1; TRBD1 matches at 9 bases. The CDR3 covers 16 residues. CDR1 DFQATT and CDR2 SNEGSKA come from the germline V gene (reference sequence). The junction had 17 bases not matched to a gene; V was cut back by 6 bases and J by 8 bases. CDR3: CSAPAPGQGHWDEQFF. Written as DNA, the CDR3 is TGCAGTGCCCCCGCTCCGGGACAGGGTCATTGGGATGAGCAGTTCTTC.

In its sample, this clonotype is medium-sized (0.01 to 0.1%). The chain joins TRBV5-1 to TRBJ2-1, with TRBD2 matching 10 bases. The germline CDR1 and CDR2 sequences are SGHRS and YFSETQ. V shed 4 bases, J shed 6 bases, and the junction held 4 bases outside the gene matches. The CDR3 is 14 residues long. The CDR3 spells CASSPGLASNEQFF. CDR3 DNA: TGCGCCAGCAGCCCGGGACTAGCGTCCAATGAGCAGTTCTTC.

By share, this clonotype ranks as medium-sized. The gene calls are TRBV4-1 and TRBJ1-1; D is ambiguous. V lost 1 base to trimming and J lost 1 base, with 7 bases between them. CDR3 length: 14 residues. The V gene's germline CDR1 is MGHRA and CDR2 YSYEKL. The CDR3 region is CASSQVGWNTEAFF. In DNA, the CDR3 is TGCGCCAGCAGCCAAGTCGGTTGGAACACTGAAGCTTTCTTT.

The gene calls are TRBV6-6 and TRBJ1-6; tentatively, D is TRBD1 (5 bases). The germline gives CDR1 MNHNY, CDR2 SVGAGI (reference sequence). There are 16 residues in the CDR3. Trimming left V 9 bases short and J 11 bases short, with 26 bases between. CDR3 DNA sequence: TGTGCCAGTTCCCCGAGACAGTGGGCGAGGTTTGCACCCCTCCACTTT. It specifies CASSPRQWARFAPLHF.

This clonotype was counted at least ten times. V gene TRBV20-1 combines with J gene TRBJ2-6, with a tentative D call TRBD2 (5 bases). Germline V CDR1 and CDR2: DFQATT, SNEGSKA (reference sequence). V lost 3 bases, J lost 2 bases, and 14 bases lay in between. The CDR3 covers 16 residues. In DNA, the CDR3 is TGCAGTGCTAGGGGCTACTCGGGGACTGGGGCCAACGTCCTGACTTTC. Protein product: CSARGYSGTGANVLTF.

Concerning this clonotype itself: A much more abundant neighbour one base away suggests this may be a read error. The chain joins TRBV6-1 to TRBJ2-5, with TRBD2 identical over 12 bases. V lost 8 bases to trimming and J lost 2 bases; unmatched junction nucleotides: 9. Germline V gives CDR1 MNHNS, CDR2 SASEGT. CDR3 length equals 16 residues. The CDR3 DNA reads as TGTGCCAGCGGTGCTAGCGGGAGGGGGGGGCAAGAGACCCAGTACTTC. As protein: CASGASGRGGQETQYF.

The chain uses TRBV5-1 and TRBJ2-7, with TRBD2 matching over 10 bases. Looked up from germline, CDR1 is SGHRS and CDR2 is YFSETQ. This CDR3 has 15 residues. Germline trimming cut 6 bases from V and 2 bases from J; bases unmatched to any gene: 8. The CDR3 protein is CASTPRTSGAYEQYF. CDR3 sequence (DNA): TGCGCCAGCACCCCCCGGACTAGCGGAGCCTACGAGCAGTACTTC.

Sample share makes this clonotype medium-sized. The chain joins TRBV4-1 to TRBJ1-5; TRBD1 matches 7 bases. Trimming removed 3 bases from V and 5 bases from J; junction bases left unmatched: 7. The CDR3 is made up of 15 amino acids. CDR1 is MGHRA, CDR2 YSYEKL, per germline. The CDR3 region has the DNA TGCGCCAGCAGCCAGGCAGACAGGGACGATCAGCCCCAGCATTTT. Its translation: CASSQADRDDQPQHF.

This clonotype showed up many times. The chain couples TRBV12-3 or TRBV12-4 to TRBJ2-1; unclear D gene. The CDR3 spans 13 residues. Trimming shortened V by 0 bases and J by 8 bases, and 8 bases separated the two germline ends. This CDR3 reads CASSLAGPDEQFF. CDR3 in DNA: TGTGCCAGCAGTTTAGCGGGCCCCGATGAGCAGTTCTTC.

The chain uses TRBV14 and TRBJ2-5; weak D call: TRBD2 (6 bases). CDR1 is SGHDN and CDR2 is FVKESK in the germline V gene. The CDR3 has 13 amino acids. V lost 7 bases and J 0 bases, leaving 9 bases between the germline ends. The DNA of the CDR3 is TGTGCCAGCACCCTAGCGTACCAAGAGACCCAGTACTTC. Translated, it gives CASTLAYQETQYF.

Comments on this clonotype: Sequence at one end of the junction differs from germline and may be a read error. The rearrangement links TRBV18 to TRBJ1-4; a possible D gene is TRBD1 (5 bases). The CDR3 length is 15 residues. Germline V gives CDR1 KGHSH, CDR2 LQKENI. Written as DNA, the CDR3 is TGTGACAGCTCACGGGACCAAGCAACTAATGAAAAACTGTTTTTT. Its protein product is CDSSRDQATNEKLFF. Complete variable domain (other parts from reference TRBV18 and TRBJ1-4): NAGVMQNPRHLVRRRGQEARLRCSPMKGHSHVYWYRQLPEEGLKFMVYLQKENIIDESGMPKERFSAEFPKEGPSILRIQQVVRGDSAAYFCDSSRDQATNEKLFFGSGTQLSVL.